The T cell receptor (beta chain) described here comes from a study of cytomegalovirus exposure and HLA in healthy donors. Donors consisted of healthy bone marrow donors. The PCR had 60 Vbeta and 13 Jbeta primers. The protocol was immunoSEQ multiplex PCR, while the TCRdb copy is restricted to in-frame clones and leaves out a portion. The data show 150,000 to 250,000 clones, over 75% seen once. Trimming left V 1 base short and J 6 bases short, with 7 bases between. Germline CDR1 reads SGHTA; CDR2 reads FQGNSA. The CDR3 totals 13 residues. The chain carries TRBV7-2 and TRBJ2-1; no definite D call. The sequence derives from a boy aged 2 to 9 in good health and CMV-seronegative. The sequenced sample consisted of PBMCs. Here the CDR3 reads CASSLGLGNEQFF. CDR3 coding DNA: TGTGCCAGCAGCTTAGGGCTAGGCAATGAGCAGTTCTTC.